This T cell receptor beta chain was sequenced for a study of T-cell reconstitution after alpha-beta-depleted transplantation in children. Construction of the TCRbeta library involved unique molecular identifiers. MiXCR, run by TCRdb on the PCR reads, gives a single entry per CDR3 protein. The sample has around 370,000 distinct CDR3 sequences, over 9% seen once. Germline CDR1 and CDR2: SQVTM and ANQGSEA. The CDR3 totals 11 residues. V was trimmed by 1 base and J by 6 bases, leaving 6 bases between them. This clonotype appeared many times. The sequencing used PBMCs from the stem cell graft donor, collected from the stem cell graft. This TCR was sampled from a human donor who donated a stem cell graft to a child with acute lymphoblastic leukemia. The rearrangement joins TRBV29-1 to TRBJ1-1; D is unresolved. The CDR3, as DNA: TGCAGCGTTGAAGGGTTCCCTGAAGCTTTCTTT. This gives the protein CSVEGFPEAFF.